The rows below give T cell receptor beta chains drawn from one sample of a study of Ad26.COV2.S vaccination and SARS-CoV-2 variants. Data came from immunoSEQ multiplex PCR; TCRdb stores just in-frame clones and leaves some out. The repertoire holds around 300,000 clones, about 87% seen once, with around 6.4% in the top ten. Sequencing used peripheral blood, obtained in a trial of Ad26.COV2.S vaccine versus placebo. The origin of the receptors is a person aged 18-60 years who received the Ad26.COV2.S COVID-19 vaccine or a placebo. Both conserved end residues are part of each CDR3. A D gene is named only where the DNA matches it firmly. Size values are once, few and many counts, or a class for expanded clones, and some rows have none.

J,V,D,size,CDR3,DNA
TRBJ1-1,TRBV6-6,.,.,CATSTRFRLLNTEAFF,TGTGCCACCTCGACTCGGTTTCGGTTACTAAACACTGAAGCTTTCTTT
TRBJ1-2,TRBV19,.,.,CASSITGLNYGYTF,TGTGCCAGTAGTATAACAGGGTTAAACTATGGCTACACCTTC
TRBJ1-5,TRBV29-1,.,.,CSVAGGDSNQPQHF,TGCAGCGTTGCCGGGGGGGATAGCAATCAGCCCCAGCATTTT
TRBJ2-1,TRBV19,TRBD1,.,CASRIAGTGSYNEQFF,TGTGCCAGTAGGATTGCTGGGACAGGGTCCTACAATGAGCAGTTCTTC
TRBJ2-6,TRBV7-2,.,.,CASSLVGGSGANVLTF,TGTGCCAGCAGCTTAGTTGGGGGCTCTGGGGCCAACGTCCTGACTTTC
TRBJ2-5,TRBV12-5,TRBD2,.,CASGLLASGGLNETQYF,TGTGCTAGTGGTTTGTTGGCTAGCGGGGGGTTGAATGAGACCCAGTACTTC
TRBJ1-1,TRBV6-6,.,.,CASSYSDIHTEAFF,TGTGCCAGCAGTTACTCCGACATTCACACTGAAGCTTTCTTT
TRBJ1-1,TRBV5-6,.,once,CASSLATEAFF,TGTGCCAGCAGCTTGGCCACTGAAGCTTTCTTT
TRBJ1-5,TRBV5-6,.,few,CASSYVDQPQHF,TGTGCCAGCAGCTACGTTGATCAGCCCCAGCATTTT
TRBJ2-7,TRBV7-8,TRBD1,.,CASSLEGQGLYEQYF,TGTGCCAGCAGCTTAGAGGGACAGGGTCTCTACGAGCAGTACTTC
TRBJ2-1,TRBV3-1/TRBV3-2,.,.,CASSPPGLRTYNEQFF,TGTGCCAGCAGCCCTCCAGGGTTAAGGACCTACAATGAGCAGTTCTTC
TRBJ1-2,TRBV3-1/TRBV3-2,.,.,CASSQARDSHYGYTF,TGTGCCAGCAGCCAAGCCCGAGACAGTCACTATGGCTACACCTTC
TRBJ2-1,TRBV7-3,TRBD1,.,CASSRDRSYNEQFF,TGTGCCAGCAGCAGGGACAGGTCCTACAATGAGCAGTTCTTC
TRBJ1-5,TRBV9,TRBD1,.,CASSLGQGPNQPQHF,TGTGCCAGCAGCCTCGGACAGGGGCCTAATCAGCCCCAGCATTTT
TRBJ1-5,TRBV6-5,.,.,CASSLVGGIQPQHF,TGTGCCAGCAGCCTAGTGGGGGGCATTCAGCCCCAGCATTTT